The present T cell receptor beta chain was sequenced within a study of T cells after yellow fever vaccination. Study results and caveats: CD4 and CD8 compartments shared a small share of clonotypes, likely from convergent recombination. A weaker secondary response peaked on day 5, the primary on day 15. Post-booster samples contained most primary-vaccination clones (more than 95% CD4, approximately 88% CD8).

In the case of this clonotype: Its antigen remains unidentified.

The CDR3 is made up of 14 amino acids. CDR1 is SGHTA, CDR2 FQGTGA, per germline. Trimming removed 5 bases from V and 2 bases from J; junction bases left unmatched: 4. A universal primer site and UMIs were added as TCR cDNA was made by 5'RACE template switching. TCRdb processed the 5' RACE reads anew with MiXCR; each CDR3 protein has one entry. The sample includes 350,000 or so distinct CDR3 sequences, about 7.8% of them seen just once. This TCR was sampled from a man younger than 35 who received the YFV17D yellow fever vaccine. Source: PBMCs, taken about 41 days after the first yellow fever vaccination. The J gene is TRBJ2-7, the V gene TRBV7-3, with 9 bases identical to TRBD1. The CDR3 here is CASSTGTGPYEQYF. CDR3 DNA: TGTGCCAGCAGCACCGGGACAGGGCCCTACGAGCAGTACTTC.